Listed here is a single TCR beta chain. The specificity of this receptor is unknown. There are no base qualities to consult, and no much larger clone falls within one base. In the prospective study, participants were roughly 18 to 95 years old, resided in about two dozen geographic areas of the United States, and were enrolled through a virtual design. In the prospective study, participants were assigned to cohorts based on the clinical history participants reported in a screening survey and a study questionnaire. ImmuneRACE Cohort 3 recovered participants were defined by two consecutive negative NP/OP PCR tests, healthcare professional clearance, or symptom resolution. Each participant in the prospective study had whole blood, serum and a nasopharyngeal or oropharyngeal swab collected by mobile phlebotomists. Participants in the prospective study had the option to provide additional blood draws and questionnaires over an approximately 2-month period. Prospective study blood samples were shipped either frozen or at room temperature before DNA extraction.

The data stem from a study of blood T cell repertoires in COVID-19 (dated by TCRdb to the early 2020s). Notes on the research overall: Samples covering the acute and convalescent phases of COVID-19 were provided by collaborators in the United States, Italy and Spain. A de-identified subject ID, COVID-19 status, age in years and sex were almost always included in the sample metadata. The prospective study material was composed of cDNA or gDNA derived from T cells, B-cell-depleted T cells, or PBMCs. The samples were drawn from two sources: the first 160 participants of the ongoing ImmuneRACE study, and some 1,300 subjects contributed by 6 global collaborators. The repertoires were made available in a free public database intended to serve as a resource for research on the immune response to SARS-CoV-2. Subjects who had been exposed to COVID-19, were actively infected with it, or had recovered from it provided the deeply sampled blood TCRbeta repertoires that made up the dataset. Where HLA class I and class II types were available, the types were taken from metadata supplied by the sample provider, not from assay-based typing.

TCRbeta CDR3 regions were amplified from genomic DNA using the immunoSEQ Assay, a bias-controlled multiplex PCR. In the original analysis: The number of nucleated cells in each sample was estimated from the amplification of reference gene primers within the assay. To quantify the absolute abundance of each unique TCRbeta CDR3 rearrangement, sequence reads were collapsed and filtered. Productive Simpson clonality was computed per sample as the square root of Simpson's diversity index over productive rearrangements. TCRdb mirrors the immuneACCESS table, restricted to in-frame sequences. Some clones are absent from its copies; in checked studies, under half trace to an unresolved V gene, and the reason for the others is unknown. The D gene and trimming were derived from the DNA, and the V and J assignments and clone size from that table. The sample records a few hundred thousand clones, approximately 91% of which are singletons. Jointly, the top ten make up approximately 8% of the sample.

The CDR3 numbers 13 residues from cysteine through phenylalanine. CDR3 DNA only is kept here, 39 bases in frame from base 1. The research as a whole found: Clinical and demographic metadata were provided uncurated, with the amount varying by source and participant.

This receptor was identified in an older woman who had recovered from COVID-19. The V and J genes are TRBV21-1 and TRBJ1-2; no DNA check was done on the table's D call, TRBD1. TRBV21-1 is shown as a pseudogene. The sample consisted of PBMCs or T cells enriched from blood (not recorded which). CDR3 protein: CASTGRVNYGYTF. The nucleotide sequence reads TGTGCCAGCACTGGCAGGGTGAACTATGGCTACACCTTC.